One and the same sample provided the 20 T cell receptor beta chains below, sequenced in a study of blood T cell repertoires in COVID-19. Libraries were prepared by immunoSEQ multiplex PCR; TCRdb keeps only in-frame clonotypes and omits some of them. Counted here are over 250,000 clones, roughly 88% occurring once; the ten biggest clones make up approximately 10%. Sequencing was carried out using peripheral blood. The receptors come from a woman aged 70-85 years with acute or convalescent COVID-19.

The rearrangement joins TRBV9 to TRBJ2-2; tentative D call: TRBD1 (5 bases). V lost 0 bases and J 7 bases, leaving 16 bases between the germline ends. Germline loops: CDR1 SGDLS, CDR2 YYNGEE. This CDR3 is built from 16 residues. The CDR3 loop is CASSVEQGLSIGELFF. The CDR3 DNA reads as TGTGCCAGCAGCGTAGAGCAGGGTCTATCGATCGGGGAGCTGTTTTTT. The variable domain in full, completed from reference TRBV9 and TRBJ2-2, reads DSGVTQTPKHLITATGQRVTLRCSPRSGDLSVYWYQQSLDQGLQFLIQYYNGEERAKGNILERFSAQQFPDLHSELNLSSLELGDSALYFCASSVEQGLSIGELFFGEGSRLTVL.

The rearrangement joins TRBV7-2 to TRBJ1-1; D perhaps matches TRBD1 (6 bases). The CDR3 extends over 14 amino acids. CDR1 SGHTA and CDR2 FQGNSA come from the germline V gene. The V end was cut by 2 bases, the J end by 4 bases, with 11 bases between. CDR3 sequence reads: CASSLIGGSTEAFF. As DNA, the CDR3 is TGTGCCAGCAGCTTAATAGGGGGAAGCACTGAAGCTTTCTTT.

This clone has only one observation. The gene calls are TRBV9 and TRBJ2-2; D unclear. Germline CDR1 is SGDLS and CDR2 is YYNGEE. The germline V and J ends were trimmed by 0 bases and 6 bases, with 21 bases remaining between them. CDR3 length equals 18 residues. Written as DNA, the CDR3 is TGTGCCAGCAGCGTAGTCCCTTCGACATTGATCACCCCCGGGGAGCTGTTTTTT. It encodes CASSVVPSTLITPGELFF. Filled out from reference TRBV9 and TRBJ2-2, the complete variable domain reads DSGVTQTPKHLITATGQRVTLRCSPRSGDLSVYWYQQSLDQGLQFLIQYYNGEERAKGNILERFSAQQFPDLHSELNLSSLELGDSALYFCASSVVPSTLITPGELFFGEGSRLTVL.

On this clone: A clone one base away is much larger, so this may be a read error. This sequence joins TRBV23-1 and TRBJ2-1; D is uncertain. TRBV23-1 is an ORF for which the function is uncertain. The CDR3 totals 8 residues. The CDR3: CVSSCRFF. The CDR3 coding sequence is TGCGTCAGCAGTTGTCGGTTCTTC.

The DNA of the CDR3 is TGCGCCAGCAGCTTGGTTTGGACTAGCGGGTCCTACGAGCAGTACTTC. It translates to CASSLVWTSGSYEQYF. V usage is TRBV5-1 and J usage is TRBJ2-7, with 11 positions matching TRBD2. CDR3 length: 16 residues. In germline, CDR1 is SGHRS, CDR2 YFSETQ. With 0 bases clipped from V and 1 base from J, the junction kept 3 bases outside the gene matches.

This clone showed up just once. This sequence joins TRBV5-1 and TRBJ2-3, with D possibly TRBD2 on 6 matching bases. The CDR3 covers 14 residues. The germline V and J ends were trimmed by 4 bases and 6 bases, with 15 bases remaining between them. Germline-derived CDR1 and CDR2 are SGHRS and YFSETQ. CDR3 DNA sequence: TGCGCCAGCAGCCGGCGGGGCTTTTCGGATACGCAGTATTTT. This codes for CASSRRGFSDTQYF.

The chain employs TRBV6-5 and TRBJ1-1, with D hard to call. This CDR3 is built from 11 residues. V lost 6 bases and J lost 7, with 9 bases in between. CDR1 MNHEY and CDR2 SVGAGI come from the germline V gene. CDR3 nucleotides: TGTGCCAGCAGGCTAAATGGTGAAGCTTTCTTT. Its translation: CASRLNGEAFF.

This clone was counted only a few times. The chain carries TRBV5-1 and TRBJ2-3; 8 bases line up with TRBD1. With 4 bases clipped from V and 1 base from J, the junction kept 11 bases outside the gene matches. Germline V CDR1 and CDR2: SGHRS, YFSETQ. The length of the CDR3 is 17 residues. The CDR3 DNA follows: TGCGCCAGCAGCCAACACCTCCAGGGGGCCCGCACAGATACGCAGTATTTT. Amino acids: CASSQHLQGARTDTQYF.

Here the CDR3 reads CAIKNTGGHGYTF. The CDR3 region has the DNA TGTGCCATTAAAAATACCGGGGGTCACGGCTACACCTTC. This sequence joins TRBV6-6 and TRBJ1-2; perhaps TRBD1 as D (5 bases). This CDR3 comprises 13 residues. Germline CDR1 MNHNY, CDR2 SVGAGI (reference sequence). Trimming pared 10 bases from V and 8 bases from J, leaving 20 bases between.

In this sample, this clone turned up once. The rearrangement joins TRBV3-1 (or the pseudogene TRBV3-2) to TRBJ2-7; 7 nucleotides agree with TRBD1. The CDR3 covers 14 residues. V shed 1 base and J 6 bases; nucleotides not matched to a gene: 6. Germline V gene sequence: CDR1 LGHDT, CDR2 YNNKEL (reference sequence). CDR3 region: CASSQGSDRAEQYF. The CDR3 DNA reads TGTGCCAGCAGCCAAGGCTCCGACAGGGCCGAGCAGTACTTC.

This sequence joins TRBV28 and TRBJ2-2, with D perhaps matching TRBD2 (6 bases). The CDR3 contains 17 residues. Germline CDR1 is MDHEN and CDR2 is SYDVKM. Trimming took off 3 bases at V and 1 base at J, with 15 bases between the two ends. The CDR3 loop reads CASSLGQGGQNTGELFF. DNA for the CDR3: TGTGCCAGCAGTTTGGGGCAGGGAGGCCAGAACACCGGGGAGCTGTTTTTT.

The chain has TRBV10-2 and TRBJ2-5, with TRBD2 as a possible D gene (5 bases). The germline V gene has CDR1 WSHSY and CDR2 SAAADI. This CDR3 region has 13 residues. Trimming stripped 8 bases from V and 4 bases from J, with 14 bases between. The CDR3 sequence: CASERNRGETQYF. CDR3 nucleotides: TGCGCCAGCGAGAGGAATCGGGGAGAGACCCAGTACTTC.

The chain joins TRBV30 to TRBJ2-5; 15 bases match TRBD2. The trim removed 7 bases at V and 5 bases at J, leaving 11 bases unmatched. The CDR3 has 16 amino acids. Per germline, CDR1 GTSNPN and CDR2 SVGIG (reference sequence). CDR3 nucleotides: TGTGCCTATCCGGGACTAGCGGGGGGAAAGGCCGAGACCCAGTACTTC. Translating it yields CAYPGLAGGKAETQYF.

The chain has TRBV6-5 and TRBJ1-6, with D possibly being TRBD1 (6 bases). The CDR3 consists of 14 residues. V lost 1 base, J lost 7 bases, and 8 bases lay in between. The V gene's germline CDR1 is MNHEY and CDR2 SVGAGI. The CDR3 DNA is TGTGCCAGCAGTTACTTCCAGGGGAATTCACCCCTCCACTTT. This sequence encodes CASSYFQGNSPLHF.

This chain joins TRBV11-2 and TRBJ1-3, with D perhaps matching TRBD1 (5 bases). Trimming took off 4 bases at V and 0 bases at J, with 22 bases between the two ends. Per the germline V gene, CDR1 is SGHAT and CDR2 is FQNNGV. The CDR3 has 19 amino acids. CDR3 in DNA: TGTGCCAGCAGCTCCCCCGTTAGTAGGGGCCGCAACTCTGGAAACACCATATATTTT. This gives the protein CASSSPVSRGRNSGNTIYF. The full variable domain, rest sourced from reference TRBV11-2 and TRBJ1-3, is EAGVAQSPRYKIIEKRQSVAFWCNPISGHATLYWYQQILGQGPKLLIQFQNNGVVDDSQLPKDRFSAERLKGVDSTLKIQPAKLEDSAVYLCASSSPVSRGRNSGNTIYFGEGSWLTVV.

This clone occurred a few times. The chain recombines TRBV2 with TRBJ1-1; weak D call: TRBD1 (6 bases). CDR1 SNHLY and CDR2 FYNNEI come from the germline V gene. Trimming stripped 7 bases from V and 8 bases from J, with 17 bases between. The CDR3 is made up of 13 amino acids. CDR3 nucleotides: TGTGCCAGCACGGCTGGGGCGACAGGAGAAGCTTTCTTT. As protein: CASTAGATGEAFF.

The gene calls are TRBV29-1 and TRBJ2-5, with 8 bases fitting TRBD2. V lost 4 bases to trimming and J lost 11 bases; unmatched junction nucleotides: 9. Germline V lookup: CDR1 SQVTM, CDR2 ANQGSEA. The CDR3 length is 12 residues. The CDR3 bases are TGCAGCGTTGGACCGGGGGGGCCATTACAGTACTTC. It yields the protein CSVGPGGPLQYF.

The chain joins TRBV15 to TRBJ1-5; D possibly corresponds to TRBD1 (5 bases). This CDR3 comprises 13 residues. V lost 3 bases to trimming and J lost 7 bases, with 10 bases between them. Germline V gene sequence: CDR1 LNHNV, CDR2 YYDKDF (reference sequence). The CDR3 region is CATSSIRGQPQHF. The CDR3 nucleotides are TGTGCCACCAGCAGTATCCGGGGGCAGCCCCAGCATTTT. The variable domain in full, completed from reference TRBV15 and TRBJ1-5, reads DAMVIQNPRYQVTQFGKPVTLSCSQTLNHNVMYWYQQKSSQAPKLLFHYYDKDFNNEADTPDNFQSRRPNTSFCFLDIRSPGLGDTAMYLCATSSIRGQPQHFGDGTRLSIL.

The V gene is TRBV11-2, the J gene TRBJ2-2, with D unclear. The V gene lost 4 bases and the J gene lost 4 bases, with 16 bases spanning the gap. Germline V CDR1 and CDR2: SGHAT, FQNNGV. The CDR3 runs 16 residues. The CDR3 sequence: CASSSSQRSFTGELFF. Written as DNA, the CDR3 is TGTGCCAGCAGCTCCTCGCAGAGGAGTTTCACCGGGGAGCTGTTTTTT.

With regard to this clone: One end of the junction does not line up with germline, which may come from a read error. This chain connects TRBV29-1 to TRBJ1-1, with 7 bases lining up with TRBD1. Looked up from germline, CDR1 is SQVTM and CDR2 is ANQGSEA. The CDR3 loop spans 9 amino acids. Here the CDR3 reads CSVGQTGDF. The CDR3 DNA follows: TGCAGCGTGGGACAAACAGGGGACTTT.